This T cell receptor beta chain was sequenced during a study of human T cells and chemical hapten exposure. The wider study: Per-sample TCR yield variation was attributed mainly to small pooled library volume differences.

In its sample, this clonotype was seen many times. The antigen is undetermined. Individual cDNA molecules had unique molecular identifiers attached to them by the library. TCRdb redid the calling of the RACE reads with MiXCR, one entry per CDR3 protein. The data contain tens of thousands of distinct CDR3 sequences, about 4.5% of them seen just once; the ten biggest clones take up 1.5% to 2%. General study points: Sensitizing to DPC left TCRs with a frequency above 1 in 1000 unaltered.

Time point defined: healthy volunteer bleed at 2 weeks. It was unfractionated whole blood from which total RNA was extracted. With 5 bases removed from V and 1 base from J, the gap between germline ends came to 9 bases. The CDR3 length is 14 residues. CDR1 and CDR2 (germline): SEHNR, FQNEAQ (reference sequence). V is TRBV7-9 and J is TRBJ1-5, with D maybe TRBD1 (5 bases). Sequencing input: whole blood. The sequence derives from a female donor in good health. Some clones in this sample may be carry-over from other donors' samples. CDR3 bases: TGTGCCAGCAGCCACGACAGAAGCAATCAGCCCCAGCATTTT. This codes for CASSHDRSNQPQHF.